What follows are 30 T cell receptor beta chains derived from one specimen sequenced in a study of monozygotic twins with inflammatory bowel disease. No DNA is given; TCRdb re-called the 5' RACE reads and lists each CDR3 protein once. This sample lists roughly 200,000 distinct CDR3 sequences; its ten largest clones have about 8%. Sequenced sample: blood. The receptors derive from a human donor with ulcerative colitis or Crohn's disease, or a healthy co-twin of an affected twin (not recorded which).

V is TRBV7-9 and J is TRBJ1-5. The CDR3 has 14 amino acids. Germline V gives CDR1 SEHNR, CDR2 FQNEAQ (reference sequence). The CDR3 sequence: CASSLSRSNQPQHF.

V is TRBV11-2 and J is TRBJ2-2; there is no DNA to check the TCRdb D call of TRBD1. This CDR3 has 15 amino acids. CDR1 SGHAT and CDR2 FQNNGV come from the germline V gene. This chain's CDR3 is CASSFTTGFTGELFF.

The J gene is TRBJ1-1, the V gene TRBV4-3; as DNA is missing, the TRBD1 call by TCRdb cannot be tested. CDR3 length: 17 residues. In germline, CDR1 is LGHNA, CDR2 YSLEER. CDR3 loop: CASSPRAPLRLNTEAFF.

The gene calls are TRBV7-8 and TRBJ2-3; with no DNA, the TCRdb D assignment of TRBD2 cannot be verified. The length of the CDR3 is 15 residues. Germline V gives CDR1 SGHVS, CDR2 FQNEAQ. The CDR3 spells CASSPAVRTTDTQYF.

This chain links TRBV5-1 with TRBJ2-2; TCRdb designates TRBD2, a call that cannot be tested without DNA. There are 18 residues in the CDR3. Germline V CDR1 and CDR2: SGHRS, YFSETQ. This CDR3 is CASSPPPAGGPITGELFF.

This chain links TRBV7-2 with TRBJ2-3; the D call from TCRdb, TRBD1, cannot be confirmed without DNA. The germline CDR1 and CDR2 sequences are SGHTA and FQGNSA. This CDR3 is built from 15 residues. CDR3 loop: CASSLGGLSTDTQYF. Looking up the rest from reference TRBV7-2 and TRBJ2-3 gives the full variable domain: GAGVSQSPSNKVTEKGKDVELRCDPISGHTALYWYRQSLGQGLEFLIYFQGNSAPDKSGLPSDRFSAERTGGSVSTLTIQRTQQEDSAVYLCASSLGGLSTDTQYFGPGTRLTVL.

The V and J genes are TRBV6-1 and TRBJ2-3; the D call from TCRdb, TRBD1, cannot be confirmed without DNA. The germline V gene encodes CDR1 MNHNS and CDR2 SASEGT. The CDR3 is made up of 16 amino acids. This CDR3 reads CASSEQGAADQGTQYF.

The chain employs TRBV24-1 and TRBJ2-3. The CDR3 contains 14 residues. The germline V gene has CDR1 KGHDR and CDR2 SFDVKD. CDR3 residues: CATSDPDRPDTQYF.

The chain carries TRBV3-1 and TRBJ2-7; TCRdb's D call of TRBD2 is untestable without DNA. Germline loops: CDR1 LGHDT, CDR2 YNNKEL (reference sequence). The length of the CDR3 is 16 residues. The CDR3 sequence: CASSQGTSGSSYEQYF.

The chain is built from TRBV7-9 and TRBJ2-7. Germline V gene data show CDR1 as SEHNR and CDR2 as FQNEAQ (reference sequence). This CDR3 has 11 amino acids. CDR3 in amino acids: CASSGLGSQYF.

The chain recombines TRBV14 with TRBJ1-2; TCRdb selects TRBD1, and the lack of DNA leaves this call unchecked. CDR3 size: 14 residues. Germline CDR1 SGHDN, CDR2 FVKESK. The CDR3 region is CASSPQGTNYGYTF. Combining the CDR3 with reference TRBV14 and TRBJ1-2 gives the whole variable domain EAGVTQFPSHSVIEKGQTVTLRCDPISGHDNLYWYRRVMGKEIKFLLHFVKESKQDESGMPNNRFLAERTGGTYSTLKVQPAELEDSGVYFCASSPQGTNYGYTFGSGTRLTVV.

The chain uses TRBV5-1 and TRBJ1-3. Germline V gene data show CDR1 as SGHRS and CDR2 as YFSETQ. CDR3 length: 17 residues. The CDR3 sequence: CASSLDGIPGSGNTIYF.

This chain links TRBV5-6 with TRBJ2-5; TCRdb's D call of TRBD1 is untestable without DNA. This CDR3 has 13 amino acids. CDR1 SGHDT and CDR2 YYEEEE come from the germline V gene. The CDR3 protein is CASSLSPEVRGYF.

CDR3 in amino acids: CASSASNEQYF. J is TRBJ2-7 and V is TRBV5-1. The CDR3 totals 11 residues. Germline CDR1 and CDR2: SGHRS and YFSETQ. The complete variable domain, with remaining parts taken from reference TRBV5-1 and TRBJ2-7, reads KAGVTQTPRYLIKTRGQQVTLSCSPISGHRSVSWYQQTPGQGLQFLFEYFSETQRNKGNFPGRFSGRQFSNSRSEMNVSTLELGDSALYLCASSASNEQYFGPGTRLTVT.

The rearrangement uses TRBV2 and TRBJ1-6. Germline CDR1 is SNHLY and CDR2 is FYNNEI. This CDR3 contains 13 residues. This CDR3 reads CASSQAYNSPLHF.

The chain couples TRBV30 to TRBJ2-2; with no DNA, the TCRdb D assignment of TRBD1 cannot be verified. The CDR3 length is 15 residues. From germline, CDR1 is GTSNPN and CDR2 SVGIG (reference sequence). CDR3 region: CATNPRDRYTGELFF.

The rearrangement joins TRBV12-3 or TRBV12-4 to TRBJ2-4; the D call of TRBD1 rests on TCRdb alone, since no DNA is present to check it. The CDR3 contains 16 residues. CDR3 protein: CASSFAGGASGNIQYF.

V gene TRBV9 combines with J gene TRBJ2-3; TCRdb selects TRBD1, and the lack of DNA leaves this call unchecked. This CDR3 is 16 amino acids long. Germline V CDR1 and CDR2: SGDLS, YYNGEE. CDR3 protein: CASSVVEGGGTDTQYF.

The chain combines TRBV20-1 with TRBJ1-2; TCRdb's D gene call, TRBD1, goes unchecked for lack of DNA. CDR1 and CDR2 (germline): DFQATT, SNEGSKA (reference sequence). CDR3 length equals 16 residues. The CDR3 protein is CSARDPLDRANYGYTF.

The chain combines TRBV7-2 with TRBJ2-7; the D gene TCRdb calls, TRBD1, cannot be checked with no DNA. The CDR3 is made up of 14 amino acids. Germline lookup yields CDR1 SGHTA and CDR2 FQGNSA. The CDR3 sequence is CASSLDQGAYEQYF.

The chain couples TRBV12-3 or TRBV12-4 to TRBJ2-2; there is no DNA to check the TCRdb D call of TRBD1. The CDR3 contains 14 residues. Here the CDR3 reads CASSRTGRTGELFF.

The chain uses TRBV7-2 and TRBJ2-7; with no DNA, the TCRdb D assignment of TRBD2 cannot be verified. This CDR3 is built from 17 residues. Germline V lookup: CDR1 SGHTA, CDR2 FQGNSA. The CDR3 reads CASSLEAGLAVAYEQYF.

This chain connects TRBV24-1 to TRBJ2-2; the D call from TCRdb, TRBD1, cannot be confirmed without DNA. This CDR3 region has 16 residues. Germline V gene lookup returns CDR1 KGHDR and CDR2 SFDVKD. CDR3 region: CATSETGTANTGELFF.

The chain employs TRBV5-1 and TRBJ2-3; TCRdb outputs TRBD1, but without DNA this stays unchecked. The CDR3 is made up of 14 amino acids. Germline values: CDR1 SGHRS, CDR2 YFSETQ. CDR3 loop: CASSKGQGLDTQYF.

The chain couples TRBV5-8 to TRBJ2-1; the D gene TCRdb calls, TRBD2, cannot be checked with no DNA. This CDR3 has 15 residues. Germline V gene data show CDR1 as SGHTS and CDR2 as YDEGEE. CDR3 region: CASSRERGRANEQFF.

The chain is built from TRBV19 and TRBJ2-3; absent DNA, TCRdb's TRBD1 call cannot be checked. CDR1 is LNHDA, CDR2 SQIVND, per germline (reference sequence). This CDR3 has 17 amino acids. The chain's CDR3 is CASSPSTTGSRTDTQYF.

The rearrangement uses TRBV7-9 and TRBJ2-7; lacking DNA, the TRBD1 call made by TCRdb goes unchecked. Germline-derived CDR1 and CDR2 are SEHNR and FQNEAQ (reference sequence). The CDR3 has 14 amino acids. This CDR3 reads CASSERDTSYEQYF.

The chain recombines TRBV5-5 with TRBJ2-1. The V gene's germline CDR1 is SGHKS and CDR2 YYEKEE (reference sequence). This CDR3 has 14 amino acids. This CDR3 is CASSLAGGDDEQFF.

The CDR3 loop reads CASSPGLPSTDTQYF. The rearrangement joins TRBV7-2 to TRBJ2-3; TCRdb outputs TRBD2, but without DNA this stays unchecked. Germline CDR1 is SGHTA and CDR2 is FQGNSA. The CDR3 runs to 15 residues.

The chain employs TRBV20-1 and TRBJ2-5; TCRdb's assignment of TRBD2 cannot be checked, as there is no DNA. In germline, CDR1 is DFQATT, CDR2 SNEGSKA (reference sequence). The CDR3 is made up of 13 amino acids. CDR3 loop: CSAPPMELRTQYF.